This T cell receptor (beta chain) was retrieved from a study (dated by TCRdb to 2016 to 2017). At the level of the whole study: Sequence and structural analyses were applied in the study to characterize human CD8+ TCR repertoires that recognize immunodominant viral antigens. Overall study outcomes, separate from this receptor: According to the report, the CD8+ TCR repertoires were highly diverse, and those specific to different immunodominant viral antigens were distinct from each other.

V loses 0 bases, J loses 2 bases, and the germline ends lie 12 bases apart. Its CDR3 holds 15 amino acids, cysteine through phenylalanine. Just CDR3 DNA is preserved here, 45 bases in frame from base 1. CDR1 and CDR2, per the germline V gene (reference sequence), are SGHNT and YYREEE. This clonotype was seen more than once but under ten times. This receptor's antigen is unknown. No base-level quality is on record; no much larger clone is a single base apart. The sequencer was an Illumina HiSeq 2500. The public reads were reprocessed in TCRdb via fastp at Q25 and MiXCR, keeping in-frame beta chains. Every distinct CDR3 protein forms one entry, paired with its most common genes and DNA. In all, the sample holds hundreds of distinct CDR3 sequences, and about 30% of those were seen once. The ten most abundant clones make up 95% of the sample.

The chain is encoded by TRBV5-4 joined to TRBJ2-7; the D gene identity is not certain. The source is a male donor. Sequenced material: CD8+ T cells (not recorded whether cultured). The DNA reads TGTGCCAGCAGCTTGGAACCGAAAGCTCCCTACGAGCAGTACTTC. It codes for CASSLEPKAPYEQYF.